These T cell receptor beta chains were read from a single sample in a study of T cell clones after liver transplantation. Only in-frame clones appear in the TCRdb table, and some are missing; sequencing was by immunoSEQ multiplex PCR. The sample carries fewer than 70,000 clones, about two thirds recorded once. The material sequenced was CD4+ T cells from blood, taken before liver transplant. The origin of the receptors is a human donor who received a liver transplant. The CDR3 runs from the conserved cysteine through the conserved F or W. A D gene is named only where the DNA matches it firmly. Clone size is stated in some rows and not others, as once, few, many or a class when expanded.

TRBV11-2,TRBJ2-1,-,once,TGTGCCAGCAGCCGGGGGAGTCGGCAGTTCTTC,CASSRGSRQFF
TRBV30,TRBJ1-1,TRBD1,few,TGTGCCTGGAGTAAGGACAGGGCGTCGAGCACTGAAGCTTTCTTT,CAWSKDRASSTEAFF
TRBV7-2,TRBJ1-5,-,many,TGTGCCAGCAGCTTAGCACTACGGGACACCAATCAGCCCCAGCATTTT,CASSLALRDTNQPQHF
TRBV30,TRBJ1-6,-,few,TGTGCCTGGAGCAGGGCTGGTTCACCCCTCCACTTT,CAWSRAGSPLHF
TRBV6-5,TRBJ2-7,-,few,TGTGCCAGCAGGGCGGCCCACGAGCAGTACTTC,CASRAAHEQYF
TRBV20-1,TRBJ1-2,-,-,TGCAGTGCTAACCCCAAGGGGGGCTACACCTTC,CSANPKGGYTF
TRBV5-1,TRBJ1-4,-,many,TGCGCCAGCAGCTTGGGAACCCAAACTGGTGAAAAACTGTTTTTT,CASSLGTQTGEKLFF
TRBV12-5,TRBJ1-6,TRBD1,-,TGTGCTAGTGGCCCTCCTCTGCGGGACAGGGGCTGTTCACCCCTCCACTTT,CASGPPLRDRGCSPLHF
TRBV6-5,TRBJ1-5,-,few,TGTGCCAGCAGTCGGGGGGGGAGCCAATATCAGCCCCAGCATTTT,CASSRGGSQYQPQHF
TRBV5-1,TRBJ1-5,TRBD1,many,TGCGCCAGCAGCTTGGGACAGGGAGGACAGCCCCAGCATTTT,CASSLGQGGQPQHF
TRBV11-2,TRBJ2-7,TRBD1,-,TGTGCCAGCAGCTTAACCTTACAGGGGAACGAGCAGTACTTC,CASSLTLQGNEQYF
TRBV18,TRBJ2-3,-,-,TGTGCCAGCTCACCAAAAGGGGCCTATGGCACAGATACGCAGTATTTT,CASSPKGAYGTDTQYF
TRBV28,TRBJ1-2,-,few,TGTGCCAGCAGTTTAGAGGGCGGGAGCGGGGTGGGCGGCTACACCTTC,CASSLEGGSGVGGYTF
TRBV19,TRBJ1-1,TRBD1,medium-sized,TGTGCCAGTAGTCCCACAGGGGACACTGAAGCTTTCTTT,CASSPTGDTEAFF
TRBV29-1,TRBJ1-1,-,-,TGCAGCGTCACAAGCGGGGCTGAAGCTTTCTTT,CSVTSGAEAFF
TRBV15,TRBJ2-3,-,-,TGTGCCACCAGCAGAGATGGGAGTAGCACAGATACGCAGTATTTT,CATSRDGSSTDTQYF